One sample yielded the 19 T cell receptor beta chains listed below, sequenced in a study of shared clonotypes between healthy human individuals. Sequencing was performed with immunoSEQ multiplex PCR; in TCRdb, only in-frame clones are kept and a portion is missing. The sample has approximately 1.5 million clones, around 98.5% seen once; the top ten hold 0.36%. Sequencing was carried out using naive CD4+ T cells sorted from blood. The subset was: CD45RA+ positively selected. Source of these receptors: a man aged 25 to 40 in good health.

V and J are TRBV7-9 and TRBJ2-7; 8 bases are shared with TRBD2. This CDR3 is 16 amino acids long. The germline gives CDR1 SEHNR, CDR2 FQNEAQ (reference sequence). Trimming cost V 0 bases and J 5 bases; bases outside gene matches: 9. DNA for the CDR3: TGTGCCAGCAGCTTAGCGGCTAGCGGGCCTCCCAACGAGCAGTACTTC. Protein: CASSLAASGPPNEQYF.

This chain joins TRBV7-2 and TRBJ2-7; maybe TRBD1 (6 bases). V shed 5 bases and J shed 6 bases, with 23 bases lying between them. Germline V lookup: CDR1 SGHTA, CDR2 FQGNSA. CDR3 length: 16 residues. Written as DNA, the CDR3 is TGTGCCAGCAGCCTACAGGACAGCCGCCTCCTGCCCGAGCAGTACTTC. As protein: CASSLQDSRLLPEQYF.

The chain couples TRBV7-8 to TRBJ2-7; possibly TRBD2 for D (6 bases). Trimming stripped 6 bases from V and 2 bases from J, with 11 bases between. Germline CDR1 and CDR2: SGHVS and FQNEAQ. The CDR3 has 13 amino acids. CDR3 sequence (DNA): TGTGCCAGCAGTCTAGCGAGGCCCTACGAGCAGTACTTC. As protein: CASSLARPYEQYF. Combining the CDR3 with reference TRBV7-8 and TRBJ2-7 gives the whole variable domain GAGVSQSPRYKVAKRGQDVALRCDPISGHVSLFWYQQALGQGPEFLTYFQNEAQLDKSGLPSDRFFAERPEGSVSTLKIQRTQQEDSAVYLCASSLARPYEQYFGPGTRLTVT.

This CDR3 reads CASSWNTGELFF. In DNA form, the CDR3 reads TGTGCCAGCAGCTGGAACACCGGGGAGCTGTTTTTT. The rearrangement uses TRBV7-8 and TRBJ2-2; D is unclear. The V and J ends lost 4 bases and 1 base respectively, with 1 base between them. This CDR3 comprises 12 residues. In germline, CDR1 is SGHVS, CDR2 FQNEAQ. Full variable domain (rest looked up from reference TRBV7-8 and TRBJ2-2): GAGVSQSPRYKVAKRGQDVALRCDPISGHVSLFWYQQALGQGPEFLTYFQNEAQLDKSGLPSDRFFAERPEGSVSTLKIQRTQQEDSAVYLCASSWNTGELFFGEGSRLTVL.

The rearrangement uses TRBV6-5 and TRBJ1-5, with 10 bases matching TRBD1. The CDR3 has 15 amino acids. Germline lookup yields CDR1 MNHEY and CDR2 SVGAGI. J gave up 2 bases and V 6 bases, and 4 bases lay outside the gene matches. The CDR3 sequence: CASRTGTGGNQPQHF. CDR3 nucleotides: TGTGCCAGCAGGACCGGGACAGGGGGCAATCAGCCCCAGCATTTT.

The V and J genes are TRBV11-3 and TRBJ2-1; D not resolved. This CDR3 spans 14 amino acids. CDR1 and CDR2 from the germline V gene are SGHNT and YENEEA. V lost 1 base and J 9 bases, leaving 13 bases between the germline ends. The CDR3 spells CASSLGALRAEQFF. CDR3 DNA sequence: TGTGCCAGCAGCTTAGGTGCCTTGCGAGCTGAGCAGTTCTTC.

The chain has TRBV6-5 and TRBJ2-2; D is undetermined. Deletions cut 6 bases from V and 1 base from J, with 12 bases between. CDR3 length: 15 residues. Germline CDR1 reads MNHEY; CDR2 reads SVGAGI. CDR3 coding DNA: TGTGCCAGCAGGACCTTACCAGTGAACACCGGGGAGCTGTTTTTT. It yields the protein CASRTLPVNTGELFF.

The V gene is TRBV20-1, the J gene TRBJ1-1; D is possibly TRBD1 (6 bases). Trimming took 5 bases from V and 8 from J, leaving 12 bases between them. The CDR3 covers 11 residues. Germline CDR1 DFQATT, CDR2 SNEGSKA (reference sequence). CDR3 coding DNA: TGCAGTGCTCAGGACAGACCAGAAGCTTTCTTT. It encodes CSAQDRPEAFF.

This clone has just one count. CDR3 DNA: TGTGCCAGCAGGAGTACCGTAATGAGGTCCCGGAACGAGCAGTACTTC. Translation: CASRSTVMRSRNEQYF. The gene calls are TRBV28 and TRBJ2-7; no clear D. V was pared by 6 bases and J by 5 bases, with 23 bases between. This CDR3 spans 16 amino acids. Germline values: CDR1 MDHEN, CDR2 SYDVKM.

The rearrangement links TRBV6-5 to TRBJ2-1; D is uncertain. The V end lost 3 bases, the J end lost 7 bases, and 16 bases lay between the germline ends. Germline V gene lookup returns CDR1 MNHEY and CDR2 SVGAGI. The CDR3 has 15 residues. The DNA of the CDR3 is TGTGCCAGCAGTTATGGGTCCCTTTCTACGAATGAGCAGTTCTTC. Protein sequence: CASSYGSLSTNEQFF.

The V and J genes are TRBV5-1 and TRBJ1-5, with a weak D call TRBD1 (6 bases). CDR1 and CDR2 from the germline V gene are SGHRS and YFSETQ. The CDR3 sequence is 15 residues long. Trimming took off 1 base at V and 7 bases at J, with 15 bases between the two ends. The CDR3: CASSLSSGAGQPQHF. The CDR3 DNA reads TGCGCCAGCAGCTTGTCATCAGGGGCGGGCCAGCCCCAGCATTTT.

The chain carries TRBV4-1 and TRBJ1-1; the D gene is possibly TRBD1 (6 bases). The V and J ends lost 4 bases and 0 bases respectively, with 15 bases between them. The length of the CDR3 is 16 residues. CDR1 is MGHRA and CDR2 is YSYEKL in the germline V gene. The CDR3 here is CASSPPYRALNTEAFF. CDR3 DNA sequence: TGCGCCAGCAGCCCCCCATACAGGGCCCTGAACACTGAAGCTTTCTTT.

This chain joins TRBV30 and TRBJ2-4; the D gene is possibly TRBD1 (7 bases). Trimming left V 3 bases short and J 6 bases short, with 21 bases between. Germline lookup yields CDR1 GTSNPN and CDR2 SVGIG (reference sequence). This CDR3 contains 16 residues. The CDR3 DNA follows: TGTGCCTGGAGCCCAAACGGGGGACAGCGAGGAAACATTCAGTACTTC. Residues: CAWSPNGGQRGNIQYF.

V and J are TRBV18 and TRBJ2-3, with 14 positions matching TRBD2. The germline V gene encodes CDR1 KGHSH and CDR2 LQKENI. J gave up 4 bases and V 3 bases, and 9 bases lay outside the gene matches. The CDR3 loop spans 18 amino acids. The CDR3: CASSPPPGLAGVADTQYF. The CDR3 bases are TGTGCCAGCTCACCTCCCCCGGGACTAGCGGGAGTAGCAGATACGCAGTATTTT.

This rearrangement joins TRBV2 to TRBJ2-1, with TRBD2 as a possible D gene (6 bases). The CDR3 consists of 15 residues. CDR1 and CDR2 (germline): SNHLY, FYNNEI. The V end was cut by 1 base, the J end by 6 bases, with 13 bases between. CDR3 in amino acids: CASSEGKLAPNEQFF. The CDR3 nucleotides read TGTGCCAGCAGTGAAGGGAAGCTAGCGCCCAATGAGCAGTTCTTC.

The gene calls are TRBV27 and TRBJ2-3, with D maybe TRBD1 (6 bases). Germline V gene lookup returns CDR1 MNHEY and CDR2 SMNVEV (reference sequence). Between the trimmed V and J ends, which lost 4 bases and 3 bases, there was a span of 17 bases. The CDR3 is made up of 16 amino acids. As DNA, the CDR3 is TGTGCCAGCAGTTCCCAGACAGGTCGGATTACAGATACGCAGTATTTT. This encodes CASSSQTGRITDTQYF.

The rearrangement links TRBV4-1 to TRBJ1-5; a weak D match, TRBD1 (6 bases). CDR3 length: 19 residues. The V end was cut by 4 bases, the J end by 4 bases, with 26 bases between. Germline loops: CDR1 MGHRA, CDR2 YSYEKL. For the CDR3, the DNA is TGCGCCAGCAGCCTTCGACAGGTAGCTTATTCCCCGGGAAATCAGCCCCAGCATTTT. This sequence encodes CASSLRQVAYSPGNQPQHF.

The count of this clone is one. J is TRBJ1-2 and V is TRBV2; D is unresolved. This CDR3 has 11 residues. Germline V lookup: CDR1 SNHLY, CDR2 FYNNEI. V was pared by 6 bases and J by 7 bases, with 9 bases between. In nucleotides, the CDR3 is TGTGCCAGCAGACGTACGGCTGGCTACACCTTC. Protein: CASRRTAGYTF.

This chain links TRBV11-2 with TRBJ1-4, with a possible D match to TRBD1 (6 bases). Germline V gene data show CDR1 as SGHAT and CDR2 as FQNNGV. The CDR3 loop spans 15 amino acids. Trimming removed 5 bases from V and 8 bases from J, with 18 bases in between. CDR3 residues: CASSPGTHAGEKLFF. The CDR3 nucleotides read TGTGCCAGCAGCCCCGGGACACATGCTGGGGAAAAACTGTTTTTT. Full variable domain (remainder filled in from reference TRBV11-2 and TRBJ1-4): EAGVAQSPRYKIIEKRQSVAFWCNPISGHATLYWYQQILGQGPKLLIQFQNNGVVDDSQLPKDRFSAERLKGVDSTLKIQPAKLEDSAVYLCASSPGTHAGEKLFFGSGTQLSVL.